These T cell receptor delta chains were read from a single sample in a study of Vδ1+ human thymocytes. TCRdb re-called the multiplex PCR reads via CATT. The sample records 20,000 to 25,000 delta-chain clones, 6.5% to 10% being singletons. The material sequenced was Vdelta1+ gamma-delta thymocytes from the thymus. These receptors all come from a child younger than two who had congenital heart surgery. Both conserved end residues are part of each CDR3. A D gene is named only where the DNA matches it firmly. Rows give clone size only sometimes, using once, few, many, or a class for an expanded clone.

. TRDD3 TRDJ1 TRDV1 TGTGCTCTTGGGGAATCCTTGCCGCGGGATACATACACCGATAAACTCATCTTT CALGESLPRDTYTDKLIF
few TRDD3 TRDJ1 TRDV1 TGTGCTCTTGGGGAAGAATGGATACTGGGGGATGGATATACCGATAAACTCATCTTT CALGEEWILGDGYTDKLIF
few TRDD3 TRDJ1 TRDV1 TGTGCTCTTGGGGACCCCGCCTTCCTCCTGGGGGATACGGCTTACACCGGTAAACTCATCTTT CALGDPAFLLGDTAYTGKLIF
few TRDD3 TRDJ1 TRDV1 TGTGCTCTTGGGGAACTCCGTACGTCCCGGGGGGATTACAATAAACTCATCTTT CALGELRTSRGDYNKLIF
. . TRDJ1 TRDV1 TGTGCTCTTGGGGAACCATTGGGGTACACCGATAAACTCATCTTT CALGEPLGYTDKLIF
. TRDD3 TRDJ1 TRDV1 TGTGCTCTTGGGGAAAGGACCCGGCACCTACTGGGGGCCATCGATAAACTCATCTTT CALGERTRHLLGAIDKLIF
. TRDD3 TRDJ2 TRDV1 TGTGCTCTTGGGGAACGATATTGGGGGATACTTTTGACAGCACAACTCTTCTTT CALGERYWGILLTAQLFF
. TRDD2 TRDJ1 TRDV1 TGTGCTCTTGGGGCCTTCTTAGGGACCTTCCTACCTCTCGATAAACTCATCTTT CALGAFLGTFLPLDKLIF
few TRDD3 TRDJ1 TRDV1 TGTGCTCTTGGGGAACCGAACCCCCTTGTACTGGGGGATACGCGTACCGATAAACTCATCTTT CALGEPNPLVLGDTRTDKLIF
few TRDD3 TRDJ1 TRDV1 TGTGCTCTTGGGGAACTACGTCCGGATACTGGGGGACAGTACACCGATAAACTCATCTTT CALGELRPDTGGQYTDKLIF
few . TRDJ1 TRDV1 TGTGCTCTTGGGACAGGAGGCCTTCCCACTGGTGGTAGGTCGGGGCACACCGATAAACTCATCTTT CALGTGGLPTGGRSGHTDKLIF
. . TRDJ1 TRDV1 TGTGCTCTTGGGGAACTCGGGATAGGTAAACTCATCTTT CALGELGIGKLIF
. . TRDJ1 TRDV1 TGTGCTCTTGGGGAGTTGACCCCTCCCCACGATCCTAAAGGGTCCACCGATAAACTCATCTTT CALGELTPPHDPKGSTDKLIF
. TRDD3 TRDJ2 TRDV1 TGTGCTCTTGGGGACATTTCCTATGGAGTACTGGGGGACCTTGCTTTGACAGCACAACTCTTCTTT CALGDISYGVLGDLALTAQLFF
. TRDD3 TRDJ1 TRDV1 TGTGCTCTTGGGGAACTACGGGGGTGGGGGATACGGGAGAAACTCATCTTT CALGELRGWGIREKLIF
. TRDD3 TRDJ1 TRDV1 TGTGCTCTTGGGGAACCAGCCCTTCCGGGGGAATGGGGGATAACGGAGGCCGATAAACTCATCTTT CALGEPALPGEWGITEADKLIF
few TRDD3 TRDJ1 TRDV1 TGTGCTCTTGGGGAAACTAGGTGGGAACTCCGTGGGGGATACCGTAACTGTAAACTCATCTTT CALGETRWELRGGYRNCKLIF
few . TRDJ1 TRDV1 TGTGCTCTTGGGGAACACCCTAACCTACCGGGTCCCGATAAACTCATCTTT CALGEHPNLPGPDKLIF
few TRDD3 TRDJ1 TRDV1 TGTGCTCTTGGGGGCACTGGGGGATGGAGTTCGGCCGATAAACTCATCTTT CALGGTGGWSSADKLIF
few . TRDJ1 TRDV1 TGTGCTCTTGGGGAACGAGGGAGGGATTTCAGGTACACCGATAAACTCATCTTT CALGERGRDFRYTDKLIF
few TRDD2 TRDJ1 TRDV1 TGTGCTCTTGGGGAACTCTGTCCTTCCTACGACCCTGGGGATTGTTTCTACACCGATAAACTCATCTTT CALGELCPSYDPGDCFYTDKLIF
few TRDD3 TRDJ1 TRDV1 TGTGCTCTTGGGGTTCAACGGGCCTTCCTACTGGGGGATACAACGATGGCCGTTTCAAAAAAACTCATCTTT CALGVQRAFLLGDTTMAVSKKLIF
medium-sized . TRDJ1 TRDV2 TGTGCCTGTGACACCGGGGGACACACCGATAAACTCATCTTT CACDTGGHTDKLIF
few . TRDJ1 TRDV1 TGTGCTCTTGGGGATCCCAGTGGGTCCGATAAACTCATCTTT CALGDPSGSDKLIF
few . TRDJ1 TRDV2 TGTGCCTGTGACACCGGGATAGACTGTAGGTCGTACACCGATAAACTCATCTTT CACDTGIDCRSYTDKLIF
few TRDD3 TRDJ1 TRDV1 TGTGCTCTTGGGGTACCCTTTCCTCCGAAAGCCTTCTACGGGGGGATACGGAGGTACACCGATAAACTCATCTTT CALGVPFPPKAFYGGIRRYTDKLIF
. . TRDJ1 TRDV1 TGTGCTCTTGGGGGCCGGGGGGGTCTCACCGATAAACTCATCTTT CALGGRGGLTDKLIF
. TRDD3 TRDJ1 TRDV2 TGTGCCTGTGCCTCGGTTCCTACGCCCGGACTGGGGGATACAACTCATAAACTCATCTTT CACASVPTPGLGDTTHKLIF
. TRDD3 TRDJ1 TRDV2 TGTGCCTGTGACACCGAATTTCCGGAGGGATACGGAACCGATAAACTCATCTTT CACDTEFPEGYGTDKLIF
few TRDD3 TRDJ1 TRDV1 TGTGCTCTTGGGGACTTTTCCCCTACCTCCTTCGATGGGGGATACGCTAGGAGAACCGATAAACTCATCTTT CALGDFSPTSFDGGYARRTDKLIF
few TRDD3 TRDJ1 TRDV1 TGTGCTCTTGGGGAAGGGTGGTGTACTGGGGGATACGCGGATTGGGACACCGATAAACTCATCTTT CALGEGWCTGGYADWDTDKLIF
. . TRDJ1 TRDV1 TGTGCTCTTGGGGAACTAGTTGGGCCCGGTAGACCACCATACACCGATAAACTCATCTTT CALGELVGPGRPPYTDKLIF
few TRDD3 TRDJ1 TRDV1 TGTGCTCTTGGGGAAACTCATTACTGGGGGTCCTACACCGATAAACTCATCTTT CALGETHYWGSYTDKLIF
few TRDD2 TRDJ1 TRDV1 TGTGCTCTTGTCCTTCCTACGGGTCTGTACACCGATAAACTCATCTTT CALVLPTGLYTDKLIF
few TRDD3 TRDJ1 TRDV1 TGTGCTCTTGGGGAACTCGCTCGTGGAGTTGGGTACGTCCGGGGGATATTAGCCACCGATAAACTCATCTTT CALGELARGVGYVRGILATDKLIF
few . TRDJ1 TRDV1 TGTGCTCTTTCCTTCCCTCCGCCCTACTGGGGTCTTACCGATAAACTCATCTTT CALSFPPPYWGLTDKLIF
few . TRDJ1 TRDV1 TGTGCTCTTGGGGAACTTAGGGGCTACGCCGTACAGGGAAGCACCGATAAACTCATCTTT CALGELRGYAVQGSTDKLIF
. TRDD3 TRDJ1 TRDV1 TGTGCTCTTGGGGAAGCATGGGGGGGATACACCGATAAACTCATCTTT CALGEAWGGYTDKLIF
few . TRDJ1 TRDV1 . CALGEGDGFLHILGDIWALGDKLIF
. . TRDJ1 TRDV1 TGTGCTCTTGGGGAAATCTATGTAACCGATAAACTCATCTTT CALGEIYVTDKLIF
. . TRDJ3 TRDV2 TGTGCCTGTGACACCTGGGGGCCTTTTAGCTCCTGGGACACCCGACAGATGTTTTTC CACDTWGPFSSWDTRQMFF
. TRDD2 TRDJ1 TRDV1 TGTGCTCTTGGGGAACTAGATATAGAGGATTCCTACGCGTTATCTGGAAACTGGTACACCGATAAACTCATCTTT CALGELDIEDSYALSGNWYTDKLIF
few TRDD3 TRDJ1 TRDV1 TGTGCTCTTGGGGACCCTGAAGGGCCAGTGGGGGATCCCCGCACCGATAAACTCACCTTT CALGDPEGPVGDPRTDKLTF
. TRDD2 TRDJ1 TRDV1 TGTGCTCTTGGGGAAAGTCTTTCCTTCCTACGAGGTATCCTACCTAGAGGAACCGATAAACTCATCTTT CALGESLSFLRGILPRGTDKLIF
few TRDD3 TRDJ3 TRDV3 TGTGCCTGTTTGTTTCTACTGGTGGGGGACGATAGCTCCTGGGACACCCGACAGATGTTTTTC CACLFLLVGDDSSWDTRQMFF
few . TRDJ1 TRDV1 TGTGCTCTTGGGGAACTACGGGGTGGGGGCCAACCGTACACCGATAAACTCATCTTT CALGELRGGGQPYTDKLIF
few . TRDJ1 TRDV1 TGTGCTCTTGGGGAAGGTGTCCTACTGGGGACAGACACCGATAAACTCATCTTT CALGEGVLLGTDTDKLIF
. TRDD3 TRDJ1 TRDV1 TGTGCTCTTGGGGAAATTGGCTCTACTGGGGGATACACCGATAAACTCATCTTT CALGEIGSTGGYTDKLIF
few TRDD3 TRDJ1 TRDV1 TGTGCTCTTGGGGAGGCTGGGGGATACAAGTACACCGATAAACTCATCTTT CALGEAGGYKYTDKLIF
. TRDD3 TRDJ1 TRDV1 TGTGCTCTTGGGGAAAACAGGGACTTCCCGTTACTGGGGGCTGCGTACACCGATAAACTCATCTTT CALGENRDFPLLGAAYTDKLIF
few TRDD3 TRDJ1 TRDV1 TGTGCTCTTGGGGATGGTATACCTTCTACTTGGGGGATATCCGATAAACTCATCTTT CALGDGIPSTWGISDKLIF